The present T cell receptor (beta chain) was sequenced within a study of blood T cells in healthy people across ages. General study results and limits: Long-lived donors had more naive CD4+ cells and higher diversity than aged donors.

As concerns this clonotype: Its antigen remains unknown.

The CDR3 extends over 18 amino acids. J gave up 1 base and V 4 bases, and 9 bases lay outside the gene matches. A second PCR of 7 to 11 cycles used a sample-barcoded 5' primer and a J-beta primer mix. Carrying 12 random nucleotides, a template-switch adaptor labeled each individual cDNA molecule. TCRdb reprocessed the 5' RACE reads via MiXCR and lists one record per CDR3 protein. The profile shows about 800,000 distinct CDR3 sequences, around 25% of them singletons. These records were also assigned to another study, of T cells of mothers and their children.

The J gene is TRBJ2-3, the V gene TRBV12-3 or TRBV12-4, with TRBD2 identical over 12 bases. Source material: blood. The clonotype originates from a boy aged 10-17 years in good health. As DNA, the CDR3 is TGTGCCAGCAGTTCCCTAGCGGGAGGGCCCTCGGGCACAGATACGCAGTATTTT. This gives the protein CASSSLAGGPSGTDTQYF.